A selection of T cell receptor beta chains follows, all from one sample in a study of T cell repertoires in cytomegalovirus infection. TCRdb fed the reads into MiXCR, producing one record per CDR3 protein. Here the sample spans around 490,000 distinct CDR3 sequences, about 26% being singletons. Sequencing used PBMCs. Receptor source: a human donor in good health (CMV status not recorded). Some clones in this sample may be carry-over from other donors' samples. Each CDR3 is given with its conserved first and last residue. A D gene is named only where the DNA matches it firmly. Only part of the rows carry a size: once, few, many, or a class if the clone is expanded.

V gene	clone size	D gene	J gene	CDR3 DNA	CDR3 protein
TRBV6-2/TRBV6-3	few	TRBD2	TRBJ2-1	TGTGCCAGCAGCCACGCTGGACTAGCGGGAGACCTAAACAATGAGCAGTTCTTC	CASSHAGLAGDLNNEQFF
TRBV12-3/TRBV12-4	once	TRBD2	TRBJ2-7	TGTGCCATCTCGCTAGCGGCCTACGAGCAGTACTTC	CAISLAAYEQYF
TRBV20-1	once	.	TRBJ2-3	TGCAGTGCTCTCTGGGGCCTCCCAGCCACAGATACGCAGTATTTT	CSALWGLPATDTQYF
TRBV11-2	.	.	TRBJ1-1	TGTGCCAGCAGCTTACCCCCCCGAGGGCTGGGTGAAGCTTTCTTT	CASSLPPRGLGEAFF
TRBV4-3	.	.	TRBJ1-5	TGCGCCAGCAGCCAAGACACGGGGGCGAGCAATCAGCCCCAGCATTTT	CASSQDTGASNQPQHF
TRBV5-5	.	.	TRBJ2-7	TGTGCCAGCAGCCCCTTTGGGGATGCCTACGAGCAGTACTTC	CASSPFGDAYEQYF
TRBV2	.	.	TRBJ2-3	TGTGCCAGCAGGGCACCAGGGGTTGGTACAGATACGCAGTATTTT	CASRAPGVGTDTQYF
TRBV7-8	many	TRBD2	TRBJ2-1	TGTGCCAGCAGTTCCACCCATCTAGCGGGAGTTCGCAATGAGCAGTTCTTC	CASSSTHLAGVRNEQFF
TRBV7-8	many	TRBD2	TRBJ2-1	TGTGCCAGCAGCTTACATGCCGGGACTAGCGGGAGAGTTCAAAATGAGCAGTTCTTC	CASSLHAGTSGRVQNEQFF
TRBV12-3/TRBV12-4	few	TRBD2	TRBJ2-7	TGTGCCAGCAGTTCATCTGGGACTAGCGGACCCTCCTACGAGCAGTACTTC	CASSSSGTSGPSYEQYF
TRBV4-3	.	.	TRBJ1-1	TGCGCCAGCAGCCAAGACCCGGGCAGGACGCCGAACACTGAAGCTTTCTTT	CASSQDPGRTPNTEAFF
TRBV2	.	.	TRBJ1-2	TGTGCCAGCAGTGGGAGCCAGAACTATGGCTACACCTTC	CASSGSQNYGYTF
TRBV10-3	.	.	TRBJ2-3	TGTGCCAGCCGGGCAGGGCCGGGCACAGATACGCAGTATTTT	CASRAGPGTDTQYF
TRBV20-1	.	TRBD1	TRBJ1-3	TGCAGTGCTAGAGATGCCCTCGGGACAGGTCAGAGAGGAAACACCATATATTTT	CSARDALGTGQRGNTIYF
TRBV20-1	.	TRBD1	TRBJ1-3	TGCAGTGCTAGAGAGGGACAGGAAGGAAACACCATATATTTT	CSAREGQEGNTIYF
TRBV7-2	many	TRBD2	TRBJ2-3	TGTGCCAGCAGCCAGGGACTAGCGGGGGTATCGGATACGCAGTATTTT	CASSQGLAGVSDTQYF
TRBV24-1	.	.	TRBJ1-5	TGTGCCACCAGTGAATCGGGACGTCCAAACAATCAGCCCCAGCATTTT	CATSESGRPNNQPQHF
TRBV7-9	many	TRBD2	TRBJ2-1	TGTGCCAGCAGCTTATTTAGGCTAGCGGGAAGTATCGGCGTCGGGAATGAGCAGTTCTTC	CASSLFRLAGSIGVGNEQFF
TRBV20-1	.	.	TRBJ2-1	TGCAGTGCTAGAAGGACCTACAATGAGCAGTTCTTC	CSARRTYNEQFF
TRBV7-2	many	TRBD1	TRBJ1-1	TGTGCCAGCAGCACTCGGGACAGCCTGAACACTGAAGCTTTCTTT	CASSTRDSLNTEAFF
TRBV7-3	.	.	TRBJ2-2	TGTGCCAGCAGCTTAAGGAGGGGGCTGCCCACCGGGGAGCTGTTTTTT	CASSLRRGLPTGELFF
TRBV7-2	many	TRBD2	TRBJ2-1	TGTGCCAGCAGCTTAGTAGCGGGGAGCCCCAATGAGCAGTTCTTC	CASSLVAGSPNEQFF
TRBV6-2/TRBV6-3	.	.	TRBJ1-1	TGTGCCAGCAGTTCTTTTACAGGTACGGGACTTGAAGCTTTCTTT	CASSSFTGTGLEAFF
TRBV28	many	.	TRBJ1-1	TGTGCCAGCAGCTTAGGTGGGTTGAACACTGAAGCTTTCTTT	CASSLGGLNTEAFF
TRBV5-1	.	.	TRBJ1-1	TGCGCCAGCAGCTTACCGATTGGGACCGAAGCTTTCTTT	CASSLPIGTEAFF
TRBV6-5	.	.	TRBJ1-2	TGTGCCAGCAGCAAACTACGTCGGGACACGAAATTCCCCATCTATGGCTACACCTTC	CASSKLRRDTKFPIYGYTF
TRBV6-2/TRBV6-3	few	TRBD1	TRBJ2-1	TGTGCCAGCATCCCGGGGACAGGGGTTGATGAGCAGTTCTTC	CASIPGTGVDEQFF
TRBV19	.	TRBD1	TRBJ2-1	TGTGCCAGTAGCCCAGCTACAGGGGGCCGGCCATTGCAGTTCTTC	CASSPATGGRPLQFF
TRBV6-1	.	.	TRBJ2-7	TGTGCCAGCAGTGAAAACATCGCAGAGCAGTACTTC	CASSENIAEQYF
TRBV29-1	.	.	TRBJ2-1	TGCAGCGGGACTAAGGGTACTGAGCAGTTCTTC	CSGTKGTEQFF
TRBV10-3	.	.	TRBJ2-5	TGTGCCATCAGTGACGGGTGGGAGACCCAGTACTTC	CAISDGWETQYF
TRBV12-3/TRBV12-4	.	.	TRBJ2-1	TGTGCCAGCAGTACCTCTAGCGCCAACAATGAGCAGTTCTTC	CASSTSSANNEQFF
TRBV11-3	few	TRBD2	TRBJ2-2	TGTGCCAGCAGCAAAGGAGGGGAGGGGACCGGGGAGCTGTTTTTT	CASSKGGEGTGELFF
TRBV19	.	TRBD1	TRBJ2-7	TGTGCCAGTGACTCGACAGGGTTGGGCTACGAGCAGTACTTC	CASDSTGLGYEQYF
TRBV27	once	.	TRBJ1-2	TGTGCCAGCACAACGTCTCGGGACGGATATGGCTACACCTTC	CASTTSRDGYGYTF
TRBV7-2	many	.	TRBJ2-5	TGTGCCAGCAGTCGAAGGGGGGGAGAGACCCAGTACTTC	CASSRRGGETQYF
TRBV25-1	.	.	TRBJ1-1	TGTGCCAGCAGTGAATTCGAGGGATCAGCAGCTTTCTTT	CASSEFEGSAAFF
TRBV29-1	.	.	TRBJ2-5	TGCAGCGTTGAAGTTCCAGAGACCCAGTACTTC	CSVEVPETQYF
TRBV7-6	many	TRBD1	TRBJ2-5	TGTGCTAGCAGCTTCGACAGGGGGATTGAGACCCAGTACTTC	CASSFDRGIETQYF
TRBV19	few	TRBD2	TRBJ2-1	TGTGCCAGTAGTATGGTGAGCGGGAGGGTTTACAATGAGCAGTTCTTC	CASSMVSGRVYNEQFF